A single sample is the source of the 9 T cell receptor beta chains below, sequenced in a study of OX40 agonist ivuxolimab in advanced cancers. TCRdb keeps only in-frame clones here, not all; method: immunoSEQ multiplex PCR. The sample consists of tens of thousands of clones, 75% to 90% of them appearing once. Sequenced material: CD4+ or CD8+ T cells sorted from blood, taken in a trial of the OX40 agonist ivuxolimab. Receptors were obtained from an adult with an advanced solid tumor such as melanoma, head and neck, liver or kidney cancer.

CDR3 nucleotides: TGTGCCAGCAGTTTAACTAGCGTGAAGACCCAGTACTTC. Its protein is CASSLTSVKTQYF. The rearrangement uses TRBV28 and TRBJ2-5; 7 bases agree with TRBD2. With V trimmed by 2 bases and J by 6 bases, 3 bases remained unmatched. The CDR3 is 13 residues long. From germline, CDR1 is MDHEN and CDR2 SYDVKM.

The V and J genes are TRBV5-6 and TRBJ2-7, with 9 positions matching TRBD2. Trimming cost V 0 bases and J 3 bases; bases outside gene matches: 4. The CDR3 length is 15 residues. Germline V gives CDR1 SGHDT, CDR2 YYEEEE. CDR3 amino acids: CASSLAREGDYEQYF. The CDR3 coding sequence is TGTGCCAGCAGCTTGGCGCGGGAGGGGGACTACGAGCAGTACTTC.

The chain uses TRBV11-1 and TRBJ1-1; D not resolved. Trimming removed 3 bases at V and 3 bases at J, with 8 bases between. The CDR3 is 13 amino acids. CDR1 SGHAT and CDR2 FQDESV come from the germline V gene (reference sequence). CDR3 coding DNA: TGTGCCAGCAGCTTCTTCCCCCACACTGAAGCTTTCTTT. This sequence encodes CASSFFPHTEAFF.

The chain carries TRBV7-9 and TRBJ1-2; D is unresolved. Germline V gene sequence: CDR1 SEHNR, CDR2 FQNEAQ (reference sequence). The length of the CDR3 is 16 residues. V was cut by 7 bases and J by 7 bases, with 25 bases left in between. For the CDR3, the DNA is TGTGCCAGCACCGCCACGCGGGATGGGCTTAGGTTTGGCTACACCTTC. Protein: CASTATRDGLRFGYTF.

The genes are TRBV27 and TRBJ2-1; 7 nucleotides match TRBD2. Germline trimming cut 2 bases from V and 6 bases from J; bases unmatched to any gene: 13. This CDR3 is built from 17 residues. Germline V CDR1 and CDR2: MNHEY, SMNVEV (reference sequence). For the CDR3, the DNA is TGTGCCAGCAGTTTAAGGGAGGGTTTATTGGGCCGCAATGAGCAGTTCTTC. This translates into CASSLREGLLGRNEQFF.

This clone was detected only a few times. CDR3 sequence (DNA): TGTGCCACCAGCAGAGACCGGGCAAAGGGAAACACCATATATTTT. It codes for CATSRDRAKGNTIYF. The J gene is TRBJ1-3, the V gene TRBV15; D is uncertain. Between the trimmed V and J ends, which lost 0 bases and 4 bases, there was a span of 10 bases. CDR3 length: 15 amino acids. CDR1 is LNHNV and CDR2 is YYDKDF in the germline V gene (reference sequence).

V is TRBV2 and J is TRBJ2-5; TRBD1 aligns across 7 bases. CDR3 length: 15 amino acids. Per germline, CDR1 SNHLY and CDR2 FYNNEI. With 4 bases clipped from V and 5 bases from J, the junction kept 10 bases outside the gene matches. CDR3 in amino acids: CASSGARQGRETQYF. For the CDR3, the DNA is TGTGCCAGCAGTGGGGCTAGACAGGGTCGCGAGACCCAGTACTTC.

This rearrangement joins TRBV5-4 to TRBJ2-2; TRBD2 might be the D (6 bases). Germline-derived CDR1 and CDR2 are SGHNT and YYREEE (reference sequence). V lost 4 bases, J lost 7 bases, and 11 bases lay in between. The CDR3 totals 13 residues. This chain's CDR3 is CASSPGGLGELFF. CDR3 sequence (DNA): TGTGCCAGCAGCCCCGGAGGGCTCGGGGAGCTGTTTTTT.

The V gene is TRBV28, the J gene TRBJ1-1, with D unclear. V was clipped by 2 bases and J by 0 bases, with 4 bases between them. There are 13 residues in the CDR3. The germline V gene encodes CDR1 MDHEN and CDR2 SYDVKM. Written as DNA, the CDR3 is TGTGCCAGCAGTTTAATCATGAACACTGAAGCTTTCTTT. It yields the protein CASSLIMNTEAFF.